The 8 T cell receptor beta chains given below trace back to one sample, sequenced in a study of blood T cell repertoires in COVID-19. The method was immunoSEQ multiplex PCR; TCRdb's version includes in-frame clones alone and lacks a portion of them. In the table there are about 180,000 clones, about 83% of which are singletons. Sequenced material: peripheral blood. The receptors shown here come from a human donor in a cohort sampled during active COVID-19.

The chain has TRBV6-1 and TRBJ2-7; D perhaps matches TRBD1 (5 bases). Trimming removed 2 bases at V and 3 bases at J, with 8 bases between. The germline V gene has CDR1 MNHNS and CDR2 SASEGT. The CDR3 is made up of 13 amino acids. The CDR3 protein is CASSEWGSYEQYF. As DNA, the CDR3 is TGTGCCAGCAGTGAATGGGGCAGCTACGAGCAGTACTTC.

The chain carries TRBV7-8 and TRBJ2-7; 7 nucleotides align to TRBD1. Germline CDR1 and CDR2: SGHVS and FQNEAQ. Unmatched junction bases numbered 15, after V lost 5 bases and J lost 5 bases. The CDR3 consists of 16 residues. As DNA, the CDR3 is TGTGCCAGCAGCCACGCTAGGGGGCTGACCTTGGACGAGCAGTACTTC. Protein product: CASSHARGLTLDEQYF.

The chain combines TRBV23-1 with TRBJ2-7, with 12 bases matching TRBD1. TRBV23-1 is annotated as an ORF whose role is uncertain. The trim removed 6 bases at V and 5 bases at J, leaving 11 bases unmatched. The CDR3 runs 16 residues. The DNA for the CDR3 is TGCGCCAGCAGAGCCCAGGATGGGACAGGGGGCCACGAGCAGTACTTC. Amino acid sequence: CASRAQDGTGGHEQYF.

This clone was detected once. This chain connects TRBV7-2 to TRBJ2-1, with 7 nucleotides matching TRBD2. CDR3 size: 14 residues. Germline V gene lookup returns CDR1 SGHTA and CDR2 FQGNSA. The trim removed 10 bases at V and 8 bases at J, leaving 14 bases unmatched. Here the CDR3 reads CATSSGIGGDEQFF. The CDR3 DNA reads TGTGCCACCTCCAGCGGGATCGGAGGTGATGAGCAGTTCTTC. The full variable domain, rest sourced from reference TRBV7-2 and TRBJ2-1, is GAGVSQSPSNKVTEKGKDVELRCDPISGHTALYWYRQSLGQGLEFLIYFQGNSAPDKSGLPSDRFSAERTGGSVSTLTIQRTQQEDSAVYLCATSSGIGGDEQFFGPGTRLTVL.

Written as DNA, the CDR3 is TGTGCCAGCAGCTTAGCGGTTATACAGGGTTCCTACGAGCAGTACTTC. The encoded protein is CASSLAVIQGSYEQYF. The chain has TRBV7-8 and TRBJ2-7; D is possibly TRBD1 (6 bases). V was shortened by 0 bases and J by 1 base, with 13 bases between the two germline ends. Germline V gives CDR1 SGHVS, CDR2 FQNEAQ. CDR3 length: 16 residues.

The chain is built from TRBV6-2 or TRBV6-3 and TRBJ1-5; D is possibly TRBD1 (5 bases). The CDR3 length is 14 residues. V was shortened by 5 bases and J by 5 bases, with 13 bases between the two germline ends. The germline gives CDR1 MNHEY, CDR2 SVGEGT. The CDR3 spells CASSTGGRDQPQHF. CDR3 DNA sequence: TGTGCCAGCAGTACGGGGGGAAGGGATCAGCCCCAGCATTTT.

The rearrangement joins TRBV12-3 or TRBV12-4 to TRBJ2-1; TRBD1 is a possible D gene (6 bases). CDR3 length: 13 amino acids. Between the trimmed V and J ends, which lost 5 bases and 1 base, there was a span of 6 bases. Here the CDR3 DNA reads TGTGCCAGCAGTCAGGGGTCCTACAATGAGCAGTTCTTC. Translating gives CASSQGSYNEQFF.

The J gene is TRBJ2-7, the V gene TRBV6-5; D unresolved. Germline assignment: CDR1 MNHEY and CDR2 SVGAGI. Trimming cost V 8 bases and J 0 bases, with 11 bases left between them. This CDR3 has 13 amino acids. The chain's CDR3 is CASAVRSSYEQYF. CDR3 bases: TGTGCCAGCGCCGTTAGGAGCTCCTACGAGCAGTACTTC.